The sequence of this T cell receptor beta chain was determined in a study of T cell repertoires in cytomegalovirus infection. Study at large: Through public TCR beta signatures, both CMV infection and matching HLA type were indicated. Findings of the study overall: Pooled public TCR beta family frequency picked out CMV carriers with the relevant HLA. The ex vivo response was dominated by HLA-C-restricted CMV-specific TCR beta clonotypes.

V was trimmed by 5 bases and J by 7 bases, leaving 8 bases between them. Germline values: CDR1 SGHTA, CDR2 FQGNSA. CDR3 length: 12 residues. Ten or more counts support this clonotype. Its antigen is as yet unknown. TCRdb re-analysed the reads in MiXCR, keeping a single row per CDR3 protein. The profile shows about 770,000 distinct CDR3 sequences, 25% to 35% of them singletons. The specimen comprised cultured CD8+ T cells from PBMCs, sampled from culture after CMV antigen stimulation. V usage is TRBV7-2 and J usage is TRBJ2-2; D is unresolved. The sequence was obtained from a human donor in good health (CMV status not recorded). Some clones in this sample may be carry-over from other donors' samples. CDR3 region: CASSHRNGELFF. The CDR3 region has the DNA TGTGCCAGCAGCCATAGAAACGGGGAGCTGTTTTTT.